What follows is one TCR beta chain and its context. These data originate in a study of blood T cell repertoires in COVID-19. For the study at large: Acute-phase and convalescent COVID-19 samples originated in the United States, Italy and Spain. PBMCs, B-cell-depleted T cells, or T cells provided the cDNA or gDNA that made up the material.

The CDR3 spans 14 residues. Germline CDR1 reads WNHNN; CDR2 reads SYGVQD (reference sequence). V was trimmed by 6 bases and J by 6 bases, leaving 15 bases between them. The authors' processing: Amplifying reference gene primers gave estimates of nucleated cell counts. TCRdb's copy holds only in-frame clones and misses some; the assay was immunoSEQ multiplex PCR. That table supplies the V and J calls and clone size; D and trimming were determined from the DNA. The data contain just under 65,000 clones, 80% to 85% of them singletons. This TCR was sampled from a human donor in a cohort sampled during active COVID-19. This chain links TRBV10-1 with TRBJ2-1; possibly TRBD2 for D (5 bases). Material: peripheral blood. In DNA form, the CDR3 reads TGCGCCAGCAGACCCGGGCCCGGGGTCAATGAGCAGTTCTTC. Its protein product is CASRPGPGVNEQFF.